The 2 T cell receptor beta chains below all came from one sample that was sequenced in a study of T-cell reconstitution after alpha-beta-depleted transplantation in children. The TCRbeta library incorporated unique molecular identifiers. TCRdb reprocessed the PCR reads via MiXCR and lists one record per CDR3 protein. The sample carries approximately 300,000 distinct CDR3 sequences, about 9.9% recorded once. The material sequenced was peripheral blood, taken 180 days after TCRalphabeta/CD19-depleted stem cell transplant. Source of these receptors: a male patient aged 2-15 years who had a stem cell transplant for chronic granulomatous disease, so the T cells may come from the graft donor.

This clonotype came up many times. This chain links TRBV12-3 or TRBV12-4 with TRBJ1-2; TRBD1 aligns across 8 bases. The V segment lost 5 bases and the J segment 4 bases; nucleotides outside the gene matches: 9. The CDR3 covers 15 residues. The CDR3 DNA reads TGTGCCAGCAGTATTGCGGGGACAGGAATCTATGGCTACACCTTC. Translating gives CASSIAGTGIYGYTF.

The table lists this clonotype with many counts. The CDR3: CASSPLRGLAGVPGELFF. The CDR3 nucleotides are TGTGCCAGCAGTCCGTTACGGGGACTAGCGGGAGTCCCCGGGGAGCTGTTTTTT. The gene calls are TRBV27 and TRBJ2-2, with 14 bases lining up with TRBD2. This CDR3 contains 18 residues. The junction had 11 bases not matched to a gene; V was cut back by 5 bases and J by 6 bases. Germline assignment: CDR1 MNHEY and CDR2 SMNVEV (reference sequence).